This TCR beta chain was recovered during a study of OX40 agonist ivuxolimab in advanced cancers. Whole-study context: Partial responses were observed in three patients, of whom one had hepatocellular carcinoma and two had cutaneous melanoma.

As to this clone: Its antigen is currently unknown.

Produced via immunoSEQ multiplex PCR; TCRdb's table is partial and in-frame only. The table records 66,000 or so clones, 80% to 85% of them present only once. Germline V gives CDR1 LNHNV, CDR2 YYDKDF (reference sequence). Trimming left V 9 bases short and J 8 bases short, with 13 bases between. The CDR3 has 12 amino acids. Study-wide points: CD8+ T cells averaged more expanded clones than CD4+. Expanded peripheral T cells had an undetermined antigen specificity.

This sequence originates from an adult with an advanced solid tumor such as melanoma, head and neck, liver or kidney cancer. The chain uses TRBV15 and TRBJ2-2; a weak D match, TRBD2 (5 bases). The sequenced sample was CD4+ or CD8+ T cells sorted from blood, obtained in a trial of the OX40 agonist ivuxolimab. The CDR3 loop reads CATRRPAGELFF. CDR3 DNA: TGTGCCACTCGGAGGCCGGCGGGGGAGCTGTTTTTT.